These T cell receptor beta chains were read from a single sample in a study of a mutant IDH1 vaccine in newly diagnosed glioma. Sequencing used immunoSEQ multiplex PCR; TCRdb keeps in-frame clones, though not all of them. This sample has about 54,000 clones, with approximately 80% found just once. Their recognized antigens are unknown. Sequences were derived from PBMCs, sampled from a glioma patient whose treatment included an IDH1 peptide vaccine. The receptors come from a middle-aged man with glioma. The CDR3 runs from the conserved cysteine through the conserved F or W. A D gene is named only where the DNA matches it firmly. Clone size appears in some rows only: once, few, many, or a class for an expanded clone.

v_call	j_call	d_call	clone_size	cdr3_aa	cdr3_nt
TRBV29-1	TRBJ2-1	TRBD2	.	CSVEGRLAGTHAYNEQFF	TGCAGCGTTGAGGGGCGGCTAGCGGGGACGCACGCTTACAATGAGCAGTTCTTC
TRBV5-4	TRBJ2-2	TRBD1	.	CASSARDRGLGGELFF	TGTGCCAGCAGCGCCCGGGACAGGGGACTAGGCGGGGAGCTGTTTTTT
TRBV7-8	TRBJ1-6	.	once	CASSPAGPLSLWGPLHF	TGTGCCAGCAGCCCCGCCGGGCCATTGTCACTTTGGGGTCCCCTCCACTTT
TRBV6-5	TRBJ1-5	.	once	CASKGGSGNQPQHF	TGTGCCAGCAAGGGGGGTAGTGGCAATCAGCCCCAGCATTTT
TRBV29-1	TRBJ1-1	.	few	CSAAPGHHNTEAFF	TGCAGCGCTGCTCCGGGACACCATAACACTGAAGCTTTCTTT
TRBV30	TRBJ2-7	.	.	CAWRDSYEQYF	TGTGCCTGGAGGGACTCCTACGAGCAGTACTTC
TRBV4-1	TRBJ1-5	.	.	CASSQGFPGGTNQPQHF	TGCGCCAGCAGCCAAGGATTTCCCGGGGGCACCAATCAGCCCCAGCATTTT
TRBV7-9	TRBJ2-7	.	.	CASSLGSGGRAGEQYF	TGTGCCAGCAGCTTAGGCTCAGGTGGCAGGGCCGGCGAGCAGTACTTC
TRBV18	TRBJ1-5	TRBD1	.	CASSLEGQGGGQPQHF	TGTGCCAGCTCTCTCGAGGGACAGGGAGGAGGACAGCCCCAGCATTTT
TRBV6-6	TRBJ1-5	.	.	CASSYSGDPQHF	TGTGCCAGCAGTTACTCGGGGGATCCCCAGCATTTT
TRBV7-7	TRBJ2-1	.	.	CASSLRPGGGYNEQFF	TGTGCTAGCAGCTTAAGGCCAGGGGGGGGCTACAATGAGCAGTTCTTC
TRBV6-6	TRBJ2-5	TRBD2	once	CASSSGNAQETQYF	TGTGCCAGCAGTAGCGGGAATGCCCAAGAGACCCAGTACTTC
TRBV6-5	TRBJ1-2	.	.	CASSYSGNYGYTF	TGTGCCAGCAGTTACTCGGGAAACTATGGCTACACCTTC
TRBV2	TRBJ2-7	TRBD1	.	CASSEGGQIYEQYF	TGTGCCAGCAGTGAAGGGGGACAGATCTACGAGCAGTACTTC
TRBV12-5	TRBJ1-1	.	.	CASGPRGATEAFF	TGTGCTAGTGGTCCGAGGGGAGCCACTGAAGCTTTCTTT
TRBV19	TRBJ1-5	.	.	CASSIWAGNQPQHF	TGTGCCAGTAGTATCTGGGCAGGCAATCAGCCCCAGCATTTT
TRBV2	TRBJ2-4	.	.	CASRQGGNIQYF	TGTGCCAGCAGGCAGGGGGGAAACATTCAGTACTTC
TRBV6-1	TRBJ1-5	.	.	CASSEVPGVEPQHF	TGTGCCAGCAGTGAAGTCCCCGGAGTGGAGCCCCAGCATTTT
TRBV10-3	TRBJ2-7	.	.	CAISEGQGITYEQYF	TGTGCCATCAGTGAGGGCCAGGGGATCACATACGAGCAGTACTTC
TRBV4-2	TRBJ1-6	.	.	CASSQVGNSINSPLHF	TGTGCCAGCAGCCAAGTCGGCAACAGTATTAATTCACCCCTCCACTTT
TRBV6-5	TRBJ2-3	TRBD2	once	CASSQRGMGSDTQYF	TGTGCCAGCAGTCAGCGGGGTATGGGGTCAGATACGCAGTATTTT
TRBV9	TRBJ2-2	TRBD1	few	CASSARTGGTGELFF	TGTGCCAGCAGCGCGAGGACAGGGGGGACCGGGGAGCTGTTTTTT
TRBV10-3	TRBJ1-4	.	.	CAISQFNEKLFF	TGTGCCATCAGCCAGTTTAATGAAAAACTGTTTTTT
TRBV15	TRBJ2-2	TRBD1	.	CATSRRNTGQENTGELFF	TGTGCCACCAGCAGACGAAATACTGGACAGGAAAACACCGGGGAGCTGTTTTTT
TRBV7-9	TRBJ2-1	.	.	CASSPRVGDTLLIQFF	TGTGCCAGCAGCCCCCGTGTAGGGGACACTCTTCTCATCCAGTTCTTC
TRBV6-5	TRBJ1-3	.	.	CASSYDRAPRNTIYF	TGTGCCAGCAGTTACGATCGGGCACCTCGAAACACCATATATTTT
TRBV13	TRBJ2-7	TRBD1	.	CASSRPDRGYEQYF	TGTGCCAGCAGCCGACCGGACAGGGGCTACGAGCAGTACTTC